These T cell receptor beta chains were read from a single sample in a study of shared clonotypes between healthy human individuals. TCRdb's table, derived via immunoSEQ multiplex PCR, lists solely in-frame clones and lacks some. The profile shows about 1 million clones, about 70% of them singletons. The sample consisted of memory CD4+ T cells sorted from blood. These receptors were taken from a man younger than 35 in good health. Both conserved end residues are part of each CDR3. D genes are given only for firm matches. Size is stated for part of the rows, as once, few or many counts, or as a class when the clone is expanded.

abundance | j_gene | d_gene | v_gene | CDR3aa | CDR3nt
- | TRBJ2-2 | - | TRBV6-5 | CASSYSFSGVTGELFF | TGTGCCAGCAGTTACTCCTTCTCTGGGGTCACCGGGGAGCTGTTTTTT
- | TRBJ1-1 | - | TRBV6-5 | CASSYRLNTEAFF | TGTGCCAGCAGTTACAGATTGAACACTGAAGCTTTCTTT
- | TRBJ2-3 | TRBD2 | TRBV6-5 | CASRTTSASTDTQYF | TGTGCCAGCAGAACGACTAGCGCTAGCACAGATACGCAGTATTTT
- | TRBJ2-7 | - | TRBV9 | CASSAVSGQGNHEQYF | TGTGCCAGCAGCGCCGTATCCGGCCAGGGCAACCACGAGCAGTACTTC
- | TRBJ2-3 | TRBD2 | TRBV9 | CASSGRLAGGDTQYF | TGTGCCAGCAGCGGGCGACTAGCGGGGGGAGATACGCAGTATTTT
few | TRBJ2-7 | TRBD1 | TRBV5-4 | CASSPGQTYEQYF | TGTGCCAGCAGCCCGGGACAGACCTACGAGCAGTACTTC
- | TRBJ1-5 | - | TRBV9 | CASSLDSRNQPQHF | TGTGCCAGCAGCTTGGACAGCCGCAATCAGCCCCAGCATTTT
- | TRBJ2-4 | - | TRBV11-1 | CASSSTLSAKNIQYF | TGTGCCAGCAGCTCCACACTCTCAGCCAAAAACATTCAGTACTTC
- | TRBJ2-5 | - | TRBV7-9 | CASSLAGFGRGQETQYF | TGTGCCAGCAGCTTAGCGGGTTTTGGCAGGGGCCAAGAGACCCAGTACTTC
- | TRBJ1-4 | TRBD1 | TRBV5-4 | CASSIDRGQEKLFF | TGTGCCAGCAGCATCGACAGGGGGCAGGAAAAACTGTTTTTT
- | TRBJ2-1 | TRBD2 | TRBV2 | CASSGGARNEQFF | TGTGCCAGCAGCGGGGGGGCGCGCAATGAGCAGTTCTTC
few | TRBJ2-2 | - | TRBV27 | CASRLTNTGELFF | TGTGCCAGTAGACTTACGAACACCGGGGAGCTGTTTTTT
- | TRBJ1-6 | TRBD1 | TRBV2 | CASDLQGYSPLHF | TGTGCCAGCGACCTACAGGGGTATTCACCCCTCCACTTT
- | TRBJ2-2 | TRBD1 | TRBV14 | CASSTAQGARTGELFF | TGTGCCAGCAGCACTGCACAGGGGGCGCGGACCGGGGAGCTGTTTTTT
- | TRBJ1-2 | TRBD1 | TRBV6-1 | CASPGQTSQNYGYTF | TGTGCCAGTCCGGGACAGACATCTCAAAACTATGGCTACACCTTC
once | TRBJ1-1 | - | TRBV6-5 | CASSSPSVAGRTEAFF | TGTGCCAGCAGTTCCCCCTCCGTCGCAGGGCGGACTGAAGCTTTCTTT
- | TRBJ1-1 | - | TRBV5-6 | CASSLGTVTEAFF | TGTGCCAGCAGCTTGGGGACGGTCACTGAAGCTTTCTTT
- | TRBJ2-1 | TRBD2 | TRBV10-3 | CAIRGTSGSSNEQFF | TGTGCCATCAGAGGGACTAGCGGGAGTAGCAATGAGCAGTTCTTC
- | TRBJ2-5 | TRBD2 | TRBV10-2 | CASSESWGGKTQYF | TGCGCCAGCAGTGAGTCCTGGGGAGGGAAGACCCAGTACTTC
- | TRBJ1-5 | - | TRBV4-1 | CASSPIPGSNQPQHF | TGCGCCAGCAGCCCTATCCCAGGGAGCAATCAGCCCCAGCATTTT
- | TRBJ2-3 | - | TRBV6-1 | CASSGPLRRTDTQYF | TGTGCCAGCAGTGGCCCCCTCCGGCGCACAGATACGCAGTATTTT
- | TRBJ2-5 | TRBD2 | TRBV27 | CASRPGTTKQETQYF | TGTGCCAGCAGGCCCGGGACTACTAAACAAGAGACCCAGTACTTC
- | TRBJ1-1 | - | TRBV6-6 | CASRPDGGWNAFF | TGTGCCAGCAGGCCTGACGGAGGATGGAATGCTTTCTTT
once | TRBJ1-6 | TRBD1 | TRBV5-1 | CASSRTTGVGNSPLHF | TGCGCCAGCAGCAGGACGACAGGGGTAGGTAATTCACCCCTCCACTTT
- | TRBJ2-1 | TRBD1 | TRBV27 | CASSHRGLRYSSYNEQFF | TGTGCCAGCAGTCACAGGGGGCTTAGGTACTCTTCCTACAATGAGCAGTTCTTC
- | TRBJ2-7 | - | TRBV7-9 | CASSRERAYEQYF | TGTGCCAGCAGCCGAGAACGGGCCTACGAGCAGTACTTC
once | TRBJ2-3 | - | TRBV21-1 | CASSPNRVNRRGPSTDTQYF | TGTGCCAGCAGCCCTAATCGGGTCAACAGGCGGGGCCCCAGCACAGATACGCAGTATTTT
- | TRBJ2-2 | - | TRBV29-1 | CSVEGGFGNTGELFF | TGCAGCGTTGAAGGTGGTTTTGGGAACACCGGGGAGCTGTTTTTT
- | TRBJ1-2 | - | TRBV27 | CASSLVGASGYTF | TGTGCCAGCAGTTTAGTGGGGGCGAGTGGCTACACCTTC
- | TRBJ1-6 | TRBD1 | TRBV5-1 | CASSTGQGNNSPLHF | TGCGCCAGCAGCACGGGACAGGGTAATAATTCACCCCTCCACTTT
- | TRBJ2-7 | - | TRBV7-2 | CASSLVAKTYEQYF | TGTGCCAGCAGCTTAGTCGCCAAAACCTACGAGCAGTACTTC
- | TRBJ1-5 | - | TRBV19 | CASSIPGRTNQPQHF | TGTGCCAGTAGTATTCCCGGCAGAACTAATCAGCCCCAGCATTTT
- | TRBJ2-1 | TRBD2 | TRBV5-1 | CASSLGLAGLNEQFF | TGCGCCAGCAGCTTGGGACTAGCGGGGCTCAATGAGCAGTTCTTC
- | TRBJ1-5 | - | TRBV10-1 | CASSGKFKAGNQPQHF | TGCGCCAGCAGTGGCAAATTCAAGGCGGGCAATCAGCCCCAGCATTTT
- | TRBJ2-5 | TRBD2 | TRBV11-3 | CASSKRGQETQYF | TGTGCCAGCAGTAAGCGGGGGCAAGAGACCCAGTACTTC
- | TRBJ2-3 | - | TRBV6-5 | CASSPASPLPDTQYF | TGTGCCAGCAGCCCGGCGTCGCCCCTGCCAGATACGCAGTATTTT
- | TRBJ2-5 | TRBD1 | TRBV15 | CATSRDQQTGRETQYF | TGTGCCACCAGCAGAGATCAGCAGACAGGGCGCGAGACCCAGTACTTC
- | TRBJ2-2 | TRBD1 | TRBV11-3 | CASSSTGTGVVTGELFF | TGTGCCAGCAGCTCGACCGGGACAGGGGTGGTCACCGGGGAGCTGTTTTTT
few | TRBJ1-5 | - | TRBV28 | CASRQGNSALSNQPQHF | TGTGCCAGCAGGCAGGGGAATTCCGCACTTAGCAATCAGCCCCAGCATTTT
- | TRBJ1-5 | - | TRBV5-1 | CASSLSGEGNQPQHF | TGCGCCAGCAGCTTGTCTGGGGAGGGCAATCAGCCCCAGCATTTT
- | TRBJ2-3 | - | TRBV11-2 | CASSFQGTDTQYF | TGTGCCAGCAGCTTCCAGGGCACAGATACGCAGTATTTT
many | TRBJ2-7 | - | TRBV9 | CASSAGLGEQYF | TGTGCCAGCAGCGCGGGACTCGGCGAGCAGTACTTC
- | TRBJ2-7 | - | TRBV30 | CAWTGSYEQYF | TGTGCCTGGACAGGATCCTACGAGCAGTACTTC
- | TRBJ2-5 | - | TRBV15 | CATSRGKGQAETQYF | TGTGCCACCAGCAGAGGAAAAGGTCAGGCGGAGACCCAGTACTTC
- | TRBJ2-4 | - | TRBV30 | CAWSVIEGIQYF | TGTGCCTGGAGTGTAATCGAGGGAATTCAGTACTTC
few | TRBJ1-1 | - | TRBV6-1 | CATRFGGNTEAFF | TGTGCCACCCGGTTTGGGGGGAACACTGAAGCTTTCTTT
- | TRBJ1-6 | - | TRBV30 | CAWSQLRGGSPLHF | TGTGCCTGGAGCCAATTACGGGGGGGTTCACCCCTCCACTTT
- | TRBJ2-7 | - | TRBV5-1 | CASSLVVGFYEQYF | TGCGCCAGCAGCTTGGTCGTCGGATTCTACGAGCAGTACTTC